This T cell receptor beta chain was recovered during a study of blood T cell repertoires in COVID-19. Across the study: Italy, Spain and the United States were the sources of the convalescent and acute COVID-19 samples.

With regard to this clone: Additional DNA sequences in this sample encode the identical CDR3.

Germline CDR1 and CDR2: KGHSH and LQKENI. J lost 4 bases, V lost 2 bases, and 7 bases had no gene match. This CDR3 contains 15 residues. In the original processing: Researchers report that nucleated cell counts were estimated from reference gene primer amplification. Profiling relied on immunoSEQ multiplex PCR, and the TCRdb table lists in-frame clones only, not all of them. V, J and clone size are taken as reported in that table, and D and trimming were inferred from the DNA itself. The table records about 170,000 clones, 70% to 85% of them present only once. This sequence was found in a man in his fifties or sixties who had recovered from COVID-19. The sample was peripheral blood. The chain couples TRBV18 to TRBJ2-7; 8 bases line up with TRBD1. This CDR3 is CASSPLAGGSYEQYF. CDR3 DNA: TGTGCCAGCTCACCATTGGCAGGGGGCTCGTACGAGCAGTACTTC.